These T cell receptor beta chains were read from a single sample in a study of blood T cell repertoires in COVID-19. Sequencing was performed with immunoSEQ multiplex PCR; in TCRdb, only in-frame clones are kept and a portion is missing. The sample holds 95,000 to 150,000 clones, around 85% seen once. The sample comprised peripheral blood. The receptors come from a man aged 55 to 70 with acute or convalescent COVID-19. Both conserved end residues are part of each CDR3. A D gene is named only where the DNA matches it firmly. Not every row has a clone size; where given, it reads once, few, many or a size class.

d_call: TRBD2
clone_size: NA
v_call: TRBV4-2
j_call: TRBJ2-1
cdr3_aa: CASSLGLDPYNEQFF
cdr3_nt: TGTGCCAGCAGCCTCGGACTAGATCCCTACAATGAGCAGTTCTTC

d_call: NA
clone_size: NA
v_call: TRBV9
j_call: TRBJ2-6
cdr3_aa: CASSAPSGANVLTF
cdr3_nt: TGTGCCAGCAGCGCCCCGTCCGGGGCCAACGTCCTGACTTTC

d_call: TRBD2
clone_size: NA
v_call: TRBV7-3
j_call: TRBJ2-5
cdr3_aa: CASSSGLAVETQYF
cdr3_nt: TGTGCCAGCAGCTCCGGACTAGCGGTCGAGACCCAGTACTTC

d_call: NA
clone_size: NA
v_call: TRBV5-1
j_call: TRBJ1-3
cdr3_aa: CASSPQGQGNTIYF
cdr3_nt: TGCGCCAGCAGCCCGCAGGGGCAAGGAAACACCATATATTTT

d_call: TRBD1
clone_size: NA
v_call: TRBV9
j_call: TRBJ1-3
cdr3_aa: CASSVGGTVRNTIYF
cdr3_nt: TGTGCCAGCAGCGTAGGAGGGACAGTTAGAAACACCATATATTTT

d_call: NA
clone_size: NA
v_call: TRBV30
j_call: TRBJ1-2
cdr3_aa: CACSVGGTAGYTF
cdr3_nt: TGTGCCTGTTCTGTTGGGGGGACGGCTGGCTACACCTTC

d_call: NA
clone_size: NA
v_call: TRBV4-3
j_call: TRBJ2-6
cdr3_aa: CASSQDLVGGAYSGANVLTF
cdr3_nt: TGCGCCAGCAGCCAAGATCTGGTGGGGGGTGCCTACTCTGGGGCCAACGTCCTGACTTTC

d_call: NA
clone_size: NA
v_call: TRBV5-6
j_call: TRBJ2-5
cdr3_aa: CASSLVGGETQYF
cdr3_nt: TGTGCCAGCAGCTTGGTTGGCGGAGAGACCCAGTACTTC

d_call: TRBD1
clone_size: NA
v_call: TRBV18
j_call: TRBJ2-7
cdr3_aa: CASSPLLTGSLSYEQYF
cdr3_nt: TGTGCCAGCTCACCCCTCTTGACAGGGTCCCTCTCCTACGAGCAGTACTTC

d_call: NA
clone_size: NA
v_call: TRBV19
j_call: TRBJ2-2
cdr3_aa: CASSATGPKELFF
cdr3_nt: TGTGCCAGTAGCGCAACAGGGCCTAAGGAGCTGTTTTTT

d_call: TRBD1
clone_size: once
v_call: TRBV7-9
j_call: TRBJ1-1
cdr3_aa: CASSPTGDTEAFF
cdr3_nt: TGTGCCAGCAGCCCAACAGGGGACACTGAAGCTTTCTTT

d_call: TRBD2
clone_size: NA
v_call: TRBV6-1
j_call: TRBJ2-1
cdr3_aa: CASSEDRGGSSDEQFF
cdr3_nt: TGTGCCAGCAGTGAAGATCGTGGCGGGAGCAGTGATGAGCAGTTCTTC

d_call: TRBD1
clone_size: NA
v_call: TRBV7-2
j_call: TRBJ2-7
cdr3_aa: CASSPGTGNYEQYF
cdr3_nt: TGTGCCAGCAGCCCCGGGACAGGGAACTACGAGCAGTACTTC

d_call: NA
clone_size: few
v_call: TRBV7-2
j_call: TRBJ1-5
cdr3_aa: CASSRDFDQPQHF
cdr3_nt: TGTGCCAGCAGCCGGGATTTCGATCAGCCCCAGCATTTT

d_call: NA
clone_size: NA
v_call: TRBV29-1
j_call: TRBJ2-7
cdr3_aa: CSVDGQGKYEQYF
cdr3_nt: TGCAGCGTTGACGGGCAGGGGAAGTACGAGCAGTACTTC

d_call: NA
clone_size: NA
v_call: TRBV3-1/TRBV3-2
j_call: TRBJ2-6
cdr3_aa: CASSQGGLEFTF
cdr3_nt: TGTGCCAGCAGCCAAGGGGGGCTAGAGTTCACTTTC

d_call: NA
clone_size: NA
v_call: TRBV5-4
j_call: TRBJ2-7
cdr3_aa: CAAAGSGPLDEQYF
cdr3_nt: TGTGCCGCCGCTGGGTCTGGGCCCCTGGACGAGCAGTACTTC

d_call: TRBD1
clone_size: NA
v_call: TRBV7-2
j_call: TRBJ1-2
cdr3_aa: CASSLPRDSSGYTF
cdr3_nt: TGTGCCAGCAGCTTACCCCGGGACAGCTCCGGCTACACCTTC

d_call: TRBD1
clone_size: NA
v_call: TRBV28
j_call: TRBJ1-2
cdr3_aa: CASSLYGTGDVGYTF
cdr3_nt: TGTGCCAGCAGTTTATACGGGACAGGGGATGTTGGCTACACCTTC

d_call: NA
clone_size: NA
v_call: TRBV21-1
j_call: TRBJ2-1
cdr3_aa: CASSQRQSNEQFF
cdr3_nt: TGTGCCAGCAGCCAGCGGCAGAGCAATGAGCAGTTCTTC

d_call: NA
clone_size: NA
v_call: TRBV5-6
j_call: TRBJ1-2
cdr3_aa: CASSLGQGNYGYTF
cdr3_nt: TGTGCCAGCAGCTTGGGGCAGGGAAACTATGGCTACACCTTC

d_call: TRBD1
clone_size: NA
v_call: TRBV5-1
j_call: TRBJ2-7
cdr3_aa: CASSLRVQGVYEQYF
cdr3_nt: TGCGCCAGCAGCTTGCGGGTACAGGGGGTCTACGAGCAGTACTTC

d_call: NA
clone_size: NA
v_call: TRBV10-1
j_call: TRBJ1-5
cdr3_aa: CASSGGFNQPQHF
cdr3_nt: TGCGCCAGCAGTGGAGGGTTCAATCAGCCCCAGCATTTT

d_call: NA
clone_size: once
v_call: TRBV5-4
j_call: TRBJ2-7
cdr3_aa: CASSFRGYSTYEQYF
cdr3_nt: TGTGCCAGCAGCTTCAGAGGGTACTCCACCTACGAGCAGTACTTC

d_call: NA
clone_size: NA
v_call: TRBV5-1
j_call: TRBJ1-3
cdr3_aa: CASSPAGVTGNTIYF
cdr3_nt: TGCGCCAGCAGCCCAGCGGGGGTAACCGGAAACACCATATATTTT

d_call: TRBD2
clone_size: NA
v_call: TRBV19
j_call: TRBJ2-1
cdr3_aa: CASSDRLAGGLSNEQFF
cdr3_nt: TGTGCCAGTAGTGACCGACTAGCGGGAGGATTATCCAATGAGCAGTTCTTC

d_call: NA
clone_size: once
v_call: TRBV4-3
j_call: TRBJ2-7
cdr3_aa: CASSQEPGSEQYF
cdr3_nt: TGCGCCAGCAGCCAAGAACCCGGTAGCGAGCAGTACTTC

d_call: NA
clone_size: NA
v_call: TRBV4-1
j_call: TRBJ2-2
cdr3_aa: CASSQGSGELFF
cdr3_nt: TGCGCCAGCAGCCAAGGGAGCGGGGAGCTGTTTTTT

d_call: NA
clone_size: once
v_call: TRBV6-5
j_call: TRBJ1-1
cdr3_aa: CASSYLSDTEAFF
cdr3_nt: TGTGCCAGCAGTTACTTATCAGACACTGAAGCTTTCTTT

d_call: TRBD2
clone_size: NA
v_call: TRBV6-1
j_call: TRBJ2-1
cdr3_aa: CASSEEGGINNEQFF
cdr3_nt: TGTGCCAGCAGTGAAGAGGGAGGGATTAACAATGAGCAGTTCTTC

d_call: NA
clone_size: NA
v_call: TRBV7-2
j_call: TRBJ2-7
cdr3_aa: CASSLEWGASNEQYF
cdr3_nt: TGTGCCAGCAGCCTAGAATGGGGAGCGTCCAACGAGCAGTACTTC

d_call: NA
clone_size: NA
v_call: TRBV7-3
j_call: TRBJ2-1
cdr3_aa: CASSLRSTGAGEQFF
cdr3_nt: TGTGCCAGCAGCTTAAGGTCGACGGGAGCCGGTGAGCAGTTCTTC

d_call: NA
clone_size: NA
v_call: TRBV18
j_call: TRBJ2-2
cdr3_aa: CASSPFSTDSSGELFF
cdr3_nt: TGTGCCAGCTCACCATTCTCGACAGACTCGTCGGGGGAGCTGTTTTTT

d_call: NA
clone_size: NA
v_call: TRBV7-2
j_call: TRBJ1-2
cdr3_aa: CASSLVMENYGYTF
cdr3_nt: TGTGCCAGCAGCTTAGTTATGGAGAACTATGGCTACACCTTC

d_call: NA
clone_size: NA
v_call: TRBV2
j_call: TRBJ2-3
cdr3_aa: CASSERGQGGSSSTDTQYF
cdr3_nt: TGTGCCAGCAGTGAACGTGGTCAGGGGGGCTCGTCTAGCACAGATACGCAGTATTTT

d_call: NA
clone_size: once
v_call: TRBV19
j_call: TRBJ2-2
cdr3_aa: CASTWGLPGELFF
cdr3_nt: TGTGCCAGTACCTGGGGCTTACCCGGGGAGCTGTTTTTT

d_call: TRBD2
clone_size: NA
v_call: TRBV10-3
j_call: TRBJ2-7
cdr3_aa: CAGGEGNGEQYF
cdr3_nt: TGTGCCGGCGGGGAGGGTAATGGCGAGCAGTACTTC

d_call: NA
clone_size: few
v_call: TRBV7-2
j_call: TRBJ1-6
cdr3_aa: CASSLASATAYNSPLHF
cdr3_nt: TGTGCCAGCAGCTTAGCATCGGCAACAGCCTATAATTCACCCCTCCACTTT

d_call: TRBD2
clone_size: NA
v_call: TRBV19
j_call: TRBJ2-2
cdr3_aa: CASSMRGRWGTGELFF
cdr3_nt: TGTGCCAGTAGTATGCGCGGGAGGTGGGGCACCGGGGAGCTGTTTTTT

d_call: NA
clone_size: few
v_call: TRBV7-8
j_call: TRBJ2-1
cdr3_aa: CASSQNVGEQFF
cdr3_nt: TGTGCCAGCAGCCAAAACGTCGGTGAGCAGTTCTTC

d_call: NA
clone_size: few
v_call: TRBV4-1
j_call: TRBJ2-7
cdr3_aa: CASSQDLGGSYEQYF
cdr3_nt: TGCGCCAGCAGCCAAGATTTGGGGGGCTCCTACGAGCAGTACTTC

d_call: TRBD2
clone_size: NA
v_call: TRBV7-2
j_call: TRBJ2-1
cdr3_aa: CASRPWAGVESEQFF
cdr3_nt: TGTGCCAGCAGACCCTGGGCGGGGGTTGAGAGTGAGCAGTTCTTC

d_call: TRBD1
clone_size: few
v_call: TRBV19
j_call: TRBJ2-1
cdr3_aa: CASSMRGQGYNEQFF
cdr3_nt: TGTGCCAGTAGTATGCGGGGACAGGGGTACAATGAGCAGTTCTTC

d_call: NA
clone_size: NA
v_call: TRBV5-5
j_call: TRBJ2-4
cdr3_aa: CAGSTAGARTKNIQYF
cdr3_nt: TGTGCCGGCAGCACTGCGGGGGCGCGTACCAAAAACATTCAGTACTTC

d_call: TRBD1
clone_size: NA
v_call: TRBV6-1
j_call: TRBJ2-3
cdr3_aa: CASSEGQADTQYF
cdr3_nt: TGTGCCAGCAGTGAGGGACAGGCAGATACGCAGTATTTT

d_call: NA
clone_size: once
v_call: TRBV28
j_call: TRBJ1-4
cdr3_aa: CASSLETARNEKLFF
cdr3_nt: TGTGCCAGCAGTTTAGAGACTGCTAGGAATGAAAAACTGTTTTTT

d_call: TRBD2
clone_size: few
v_call: TRBV27
j_call: TRBJ2-1
cdr3_aa: CATRTSGSYNEQFF
cdr3_nt: TGTGCCACCCGGACTAGCGGATCATACAATGAGCAGTTCTTC

d_call: TRBD1
clone_size: once
v_call: TRBV5-1
j_call: TRBJ2-7
cdr3_aa: CASSFPGQGARYEQYF
cdr3_nt: TGCGCCAGCAGCTTTCCGGGACAGGGGGCGAGGTACGAGCAGTACTTC

d_call: TRBD1
clone_size: NA
v_call: TRBV7-9
j_call: TRBJ1-5
cdr3_aa: CASSSSGQGVYDQPQHF
cdr3_nt: TGTGCCAGCAGCTCTTCGGGACAGGGGGTATATGATCAGCCCCAGCATTTT

d_call: NA
clone_size: NA
v_call: TRBV9
j_call: TRBJ1-5
cdr3_aa: CASSVDSTEGGEPQHF
cdr3_nt: TGTGCCAGCAGCGTAGACAGCACAGAGGGCGGAGAGCCCCAGCATTTT

d_call: NA
clone_size: NA
v_call: TRBV28
j_call: TRBJ2-6
cdr3_aa: CASSLSLLVSPSGANVLTF
cdr3_nt: TGTGCCAGCAGTTTGAGCCTCTTAGTAAGTCCCTCTGGGGCCAACGTCCTGACTTTC

d_call: TRBD1
clone_size: NA
v_call: TRBV27
j_call: TRBJ2-7
cdr3_aa: CASRPPGQFSEQYF
cdr3_nt: TGTGCCAGCAGGCCGCCGGGACAGTTTTCCGAGCAGTACTTC

d_call: NA
clone_size: NA
v_call: TRBV27
j_call: TRBJ2-7
cdr3_aa: CASSLPGGSEQYF
cdr3_nt: TGTGCCAGCAGTCTCCCCGGAGGTTCCGAGCAGTACTTC

d_call: TRBD2
clone_size: NA
v_call: TRBV7-2
j_call: TRBJ2-2
cdr3_aa: CASSSQTGGPTGELFF
cdr3_nt: TGTGCCAGCAGCTCCCAAACGGGAGGGCCGACCGGGGAGCTGTTTTTT

d_call: NA
clone_size: NA
v_call: TRBV27
j_call: TRBJ2-2
cdr3_aa: CASSKTQTDRGELFF
cdr3_nt: TGTGCCAGCAGTAAGACACAAACCGACAGGGGGGAGCTGTTTTTT